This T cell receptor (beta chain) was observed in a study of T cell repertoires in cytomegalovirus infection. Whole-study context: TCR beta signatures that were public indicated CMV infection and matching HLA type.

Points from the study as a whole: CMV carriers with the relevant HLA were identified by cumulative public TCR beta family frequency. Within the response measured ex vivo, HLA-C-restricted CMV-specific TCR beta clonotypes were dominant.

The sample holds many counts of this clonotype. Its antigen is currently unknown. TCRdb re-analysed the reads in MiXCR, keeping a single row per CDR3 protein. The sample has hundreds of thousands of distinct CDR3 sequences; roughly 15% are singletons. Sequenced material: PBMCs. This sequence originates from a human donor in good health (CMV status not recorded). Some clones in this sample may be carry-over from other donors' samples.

Written as DNA, the CDR3 is TGTGCCAGCAGCCCGGGGACAGGCCCCCAGCCCCAGCATTTT. Translating gives CASSPGTGPQPQHF. The rearrangement links TRBV7-9 to TRBJ1-5; TRBD1 matches 8 bases. V lost 5 bases and J lost 7; bases outside the gene matches: 7. Looked up from germline, CDR1 is SEHNR and CDR2 is FQNEAQ (reference sequence). This CDR3 spans 14 amino acids.